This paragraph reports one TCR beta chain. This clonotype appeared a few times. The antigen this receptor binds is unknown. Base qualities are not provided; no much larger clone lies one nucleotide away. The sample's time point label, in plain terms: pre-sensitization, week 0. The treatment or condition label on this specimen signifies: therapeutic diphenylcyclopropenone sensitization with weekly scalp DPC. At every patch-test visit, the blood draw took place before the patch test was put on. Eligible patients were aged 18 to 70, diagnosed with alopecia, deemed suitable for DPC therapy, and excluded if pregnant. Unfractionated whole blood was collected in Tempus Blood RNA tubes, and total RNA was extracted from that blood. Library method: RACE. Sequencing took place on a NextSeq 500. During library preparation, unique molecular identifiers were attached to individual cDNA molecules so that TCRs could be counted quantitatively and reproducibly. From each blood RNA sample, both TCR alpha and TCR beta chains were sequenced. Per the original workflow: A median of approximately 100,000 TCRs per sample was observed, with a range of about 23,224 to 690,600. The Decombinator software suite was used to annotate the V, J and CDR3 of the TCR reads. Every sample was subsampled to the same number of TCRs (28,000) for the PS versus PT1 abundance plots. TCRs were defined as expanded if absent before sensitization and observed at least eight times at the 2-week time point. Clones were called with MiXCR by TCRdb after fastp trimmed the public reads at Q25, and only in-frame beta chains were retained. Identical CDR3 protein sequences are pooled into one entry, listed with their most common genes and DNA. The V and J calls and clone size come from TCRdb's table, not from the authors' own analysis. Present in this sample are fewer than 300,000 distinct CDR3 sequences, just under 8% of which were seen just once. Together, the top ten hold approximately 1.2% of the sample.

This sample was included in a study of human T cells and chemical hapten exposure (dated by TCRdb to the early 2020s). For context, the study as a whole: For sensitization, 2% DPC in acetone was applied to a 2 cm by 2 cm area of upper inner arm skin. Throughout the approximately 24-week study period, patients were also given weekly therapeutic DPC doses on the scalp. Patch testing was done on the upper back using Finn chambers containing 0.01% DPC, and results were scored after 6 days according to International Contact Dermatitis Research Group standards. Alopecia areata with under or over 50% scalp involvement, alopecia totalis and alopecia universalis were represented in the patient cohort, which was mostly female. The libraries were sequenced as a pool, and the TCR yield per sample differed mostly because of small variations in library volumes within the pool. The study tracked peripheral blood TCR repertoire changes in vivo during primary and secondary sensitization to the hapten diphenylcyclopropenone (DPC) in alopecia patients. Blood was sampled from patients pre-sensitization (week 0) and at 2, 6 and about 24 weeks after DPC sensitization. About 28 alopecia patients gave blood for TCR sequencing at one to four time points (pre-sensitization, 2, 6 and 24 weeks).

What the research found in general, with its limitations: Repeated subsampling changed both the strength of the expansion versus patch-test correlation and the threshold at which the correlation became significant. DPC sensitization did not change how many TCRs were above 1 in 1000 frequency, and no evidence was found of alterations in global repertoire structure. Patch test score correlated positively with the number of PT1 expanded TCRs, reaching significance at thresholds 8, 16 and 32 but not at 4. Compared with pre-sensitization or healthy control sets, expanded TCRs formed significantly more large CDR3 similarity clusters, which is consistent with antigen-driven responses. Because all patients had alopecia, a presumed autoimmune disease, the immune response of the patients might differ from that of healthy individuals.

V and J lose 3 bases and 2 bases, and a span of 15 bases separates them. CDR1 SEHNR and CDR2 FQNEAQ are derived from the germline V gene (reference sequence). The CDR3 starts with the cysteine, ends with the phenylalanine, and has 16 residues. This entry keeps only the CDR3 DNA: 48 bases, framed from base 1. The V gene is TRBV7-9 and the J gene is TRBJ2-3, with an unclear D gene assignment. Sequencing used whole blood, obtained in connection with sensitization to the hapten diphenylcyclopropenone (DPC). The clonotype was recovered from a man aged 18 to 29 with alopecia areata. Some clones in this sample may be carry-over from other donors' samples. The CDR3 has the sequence CASSFYRVSDTDTQYF. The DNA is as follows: TGTGCCAGCAGCTTTTACCGGGTTTCCGACACAGATACGCAGTATTTT.